This TCR beta chain was sequenced for a study of T cell responses to AZD1222 COVID-19 vaccine. Study information: Doses given second, at about 4 or about 12 weeks, were pooled.

The germline CDR1 and CDR2 sequences are SGHDT and YYEEEE. Trimming took 4 bases from V and 6 from J, leaving 17 bases between them. The CDR3 is 14 residues long. Study-level points and caveats: Across the whole spike, CD4 TCRs peaked at regions 160-218 and 743-854. Nearly half of spike-specific TCRs reportedly go after variant regions that carry no mutations. Baseline seropositivity occurred in only six AZD1222 recipients.

Assay used: immunoSEQ multiplex PCR; TCRdb lists only in-frame clones, some missing. The table records tens of thousands of clones, more than 70% of them present only once. As concerns this clone: No antigen is known for it.

The source was peripheral blood, collected on day 0 of AZD1222 vaccination. The clonotype originates from an adult in good health. The chain recombines TRBV5-6 with TRBJ2-7; TRBD1 is a possible D gene (6 bases). The CDR3 coding sequence is TGTGCCAGCAGCGAGGGGCACAGGGCCCTCGAGCAGTACTTC. It encodes CASSEGHRALEQYF.